The entry below describes one TCR beta chain. The time point here: baseline pretreatment blood. Regarding treatment: 15 Gy SBRT to primary tumor, nephrectomy 4 weeks later. This sample stems from a study of radiation and T cells in renal cell carcinoma. Overall study: Nephrectomy followed 15 Gy stereotactic body radiation by 4 weeks.

Some clones are missing from TCRdb's copy, which holds only in-frame ones; the method was immunoSEQ multiplex PCR. This sample has about 160,000 clones; about 88% occur once, and the top ten carry roughly 4%. The CDR3 spans 12 residues. V gave up 6 bases and J gave up 6 bases, with 12 bases separating them. Per germline, CDR1 MGHDK and CDR2 SYGVNS. This material consisted of blood, taken from a patient whose treatment included radiotherapy and nephrectomy. This sequence was found in an older woman with renal cell carcinoma. This sequence joins TRBV25-1 and TRBJ2-7, with D tentatively TRBD1 or TRBD2 (5 bases each). The CDR3 DNA reads TGTGCCAGCAGCGTTGGGGGTCTCGAGCAGTACTTC. Its protein product is CASSVGGLEQYF.